This T cell receptor (beta chain) was profiled in a study of Ad26.COV2.S vaccination and SARS-CoV-2 variants. Trimming at V came to 8 bases and at J to 0 bases, leaving 9 bases not matched to a gene. This CDR3 has 16 residues. Looked up from germline, CDR1 is LNHDA and CDR2 is SQIVND (reference sequence). Here immunoSEQ multiplex PCR was the method, and the copy in TCRdb shows in-frame clones only, minus some. The sample shows 350,000 to 600,000 clones, around 89% of them seen only once. Sample treatment: 15 to 20 received Ad26.COV2.S at low or high dose, single or two shots; about five received placebo; per-sample allocation not given. Day 63 following the first vaccine or placebo injection was when the samples were taken. It was Wuhan-strain SARS-CoV-2 spike that the Ad26 vaccine vector expressed.

The rearrangement uses TRBV19 and TRBJ2-7; 11 bases map to TRBD2. The source material was peripheral blood, sampled in a trial of Ad26.COV2.S vaccine versus placebo. This receptor was taken from a person aged 18-60 years who received the Ad26.COV2.S COVID-19 vaccine or a placebo. CDR3 protein: CASRGAGTSGSYEQYF. CDR3 nucleotide sequence: TGTGCCAGTCGAGGGGCCGGGACTAGCGGCTCCTACGAGCAGTACTTC.